Below, 17 T cell receptor beta chains from the same sample are listed, as sequenced in a study of lymphopenia after photon versus proton radiotherapy (dated by TCRdb to about 2019). Receptor libraries were prepared by the immunoSEQ multiplex PCR assay. Imported from immuneACCESS, the table was reduced by TCRdb to in-frame sequences with V and J called. These copies leave out some clones; in studies compared against another copy, an unresolved V gene accounts for under half, and the cause of the remainder is not known. The sample table records roughly 150,000 clones; about nine tenths of these occur just once. The ten largest clones capture 4% to 5% of the sample. This specimen consisted of peripheral blood, obtained from a patient treated with photon-based radiotherapy. Every receptor here comes from a man aged 50 to 59 with gastric cancer.

The genes are TRBV19 and TRBJ2-5, with D tentatively TRBD1 or TRBD2 (5 bases each). Between the trimmed V and J ends, which lost 5 bases and 9 bases, there was a span of 19 bases. The CDR3 sequence is 14 residues long. Germline V CDR1 and CDR2: LNHDA, SQIVND (reference sequence). CDR3 in amino acids: CASSSTGDQGAQYF. CDR3 nucleotides: TGTGCCAGTAGTTCGACTGGGGACCAAGGGGCCCAGTACTTC.

The CDR3 loop is CASSKLGTGSYEQYF. As DNA, the CDR3 is TGCGCCAGCAGCAAACTGGGGACAGGTTCCTACGAGCAGTACTTC. The chain is built from TRBV4-1 and TRBJ2-7, with TRBD1 identical over 8 bases. The CDR3 is 15 amino acids. In germline, CDR1 is MGHRA, CDR2 YSYEKL. The V and J ends lost 5 bases and 1 base, in that order; junction bases with no gene match: 7.

The chain joins TRBV5-1 to TRBJ2-2; possibly TRBD1 or TRBD2 for D (5 bases each). Trimming took 0 bases from V and 1 from J, leaving 13 bases between them. Looked up from germline, CDR1 is SGHRS and CDR2 is YFSETQ. The CDR3 covers 17 residues. CDR3 nucleotides: TGCGCCAGCAGCTTGGGACATCGGGACGTGAACACCGGGGAGCTGTTTTTT. It specifies CASSLGHRDVNTGELFF.

The chain carries TRBV9 and TRBJ2-7, with 10 bases matching TRBD1. With V trimmed by 3 bases and J by 2 bases, 5 bases remained unmatched. The germline CDR1 and CDR2 sequences are SGDLS and YYNGEE. CDR3 size: 15 residues. The CDR3 DNA reads as TGTGCCAGCAGCGGACGGGACAGGGGTCCCTACGAGCAGTACTTC. It translates to CASSGRDRGPYEQYF.

The chain recombines TRBV7-2 with TRBJ1-1; no firm D call. V was shortened by 5 bases and J by 8 bases, with 12 bases between the two germline ends. The CDR3 length is 12 residues. Germline V CDR1 and CDR2: SGHTA, FQGNSA. The CDR3 nucleotides are TGTGCCAGCAGCCCACTCAGAGCCGAAGCTTTCTTT. It translates to CASSPLRAEAFF.

V is TRBV11-2 and J is TRBJ1-2; D might be TRBD1 (6 bases). Germline V gene sequence: CDR1 SGHAT, CDR2 FQNNGV. This CDR3 is 14 amino acids long. The V end was cut by 3 bases, the J end by 8 bases, with 16 bases between. CDR3 nucleotides: TGTGCCAGCAGCTTTGGACAGAGGATAGTGGGCTACACCTTC. This codes for CASSFGQRIVGYTF.

The chain couples TRBV6-1 to TRBJ1-3; D remains ambiguous. V was pared by 0 bases and J by 0 bases, with 9 bases between. The germline V gene has CDR1 MNHNS and CDR2 SASEGT. This CDR3 spans 16 amino acids. The CDR3 spells CASSEAIPPSGNTIYF. CDR3 nucleotide sequence: TGTGCCAGCAGTGAAGCAATCCCGCCCTCTGGAAACACCATATATTTT.

CDR3 in DNA: TGCGCCAGCAGTGAAACAGGGGGCAGTGAGCAGTTCTTC. Translating gives CASSETGGSEQFF. The rearrangement uses TRBV10-1 and TRBJ2-1, with 9 bases matching TRBD1. The CDR3 covers 13 residues. In germline, CDR1 is WNHNN, CDR2 SYGVQD (reference sequence). J was trimmed by 9 bases and V by 3 bases; bases with no gene match: 3.

The chain links TRBV27 to TRBJ2-7, with 8 bases aligning to TRBD2. Germline V gives CDR1 MNHEY, CDR2 SMNVEV (reference sequence). CDR3 length: 14 amino acids. The V gene end was trimmed by 6 bases and the J gene end by 2 bases; junction bases not matched to a gene: 6. The CDR3 region has the DNA TGTGCCAGCAGCGAGCGGGAGACAACCTACGAGCAGTACTTC. Residues: CASSERETTYEQYF.

This sequence joins TRBV29-1 and TRBJ1-2, with D possibly matching TRBD1 (6 bases). The CDR3 is 13 residues long. Germline CDR1 SQVTM, CDR2 ANQGSEA. V lost 3 bases, J lost 7 bases, and 15 bases lay in between. The CDR3 reads CSVDGGGVGGYTF. CDR3 DNA sequence: TGCAGCGTTGACGGAGGGGGGGTAGGTGGCTACACCTTC.

This clone was seen just once. V and J are TRBV29-1 and TRBJ2-3; no clear D. The V gene lost 5 bases and the J gene lost 4 bases, with 4 bases spanning the gap. Germline V gives CDR1 SQVTM, CDR2 ANQGSEA. The CDR3 loop spans 10 amino acids. CDR3 sequence (DNA): TGCAGCGTTTTCCCAGATACGCAGTATTTT. This gives the protein CSVFPDTQYF.

This clone was observed a single time. The V and J genes are TRBV6-1 and TRBJ2-1; the match to TRBD1 covers 10 bases. V shed 4 bases, J shed 7 bases, and the junction held 10 bases outside the gene matches. This CDR3 is built from 16 residues. Germline V CDR1 and CDR2: MNHNS, SASEGT. The CDR3 DNA follows: TGTGCCAGCAGTGCCCGGGACAGGGGTTTTGCGAATGAGCAGTTCTTC. Amino acid sequence: CASSARDRGFANEQFF.

The rearrangement joins TRBV7-2 to TRBJ2-2, with D uncertain. The CDR3 runs 14 residues. V lost 2 bases, J lost 3 bases, and 7 bases lay in between. Germline loops: CDR1 SGHTA, CDR2 FQGNSA. The CDR3 region is CASSLQQYTGELFF. The CDR3 region has the DNA TGTGCCAGCAGCTTACAACAGTACACCGGGGAGCTGTTTTTT. The variable domain in full, completed from reference TRBV7-2 and TRBJ2-2, reads GAGVSQSPSNKVTEKGKDVELRCDPISGHTALYWYRQSLGQGLEFLIYFQGNSAPDKSGLPSDRFSAERTGGSVSTLTIQRTQQEDSAVYLCASSLQQYTGELFFGEGSRLTVL.

Of note for this clone: The same CDR3 can be traced to other DNA sequences in this sample. The chain is built from TRBV15 and TRBJ2-5; D is unresolved. V was clipped by 0 bases and J by 2 bases, with 1 base between them. The CDR3 sequence is 12 residues long. Germline CDR1 reads LNHNV; CDR2 reads YYDKDF (reference sequence). CDR3: CATSRDQETQYF. The CDR3, as DNA: TGTGCCACCAGCAGAGATCAAGAGACCCAGTACTTC.

The chain is built from TRBV29-1 and TRBJ2-7; 9 bases line up with TRBD1. With 1 base clipped from V and 3 bases from J, the junction kept 4 bases outside the gene matches. The CDR3 totals 14 residues. Per the germline V gene, CDR1 is SQVTM and CDR2 is ANQGSEA. CDR3 in DNA: TGCAGCGTTGAAGGCGGGACAGGGATCTACGAGCAGTACTTC. Translated: CSVEGGTGIYEQYF.

CDR3 amino acids: CSAPLQGNYGYTF. The CDR3 coding sequence is TGCAGCGCCCCATTACAGGGTAACTATGGCTACACCTTC. The chain combines TRBV29-1 with TRBJ1-2; maybe TRBD1 (6 bases). Between the trimmed V and J ends, which lost 7 bases and 1 base, there was a span of 13 bases. This CDR3 is 13 amino acids long. Germline V gene lookup returns CDR1 SQVTM and CDR2 ANQGSEA.

The rearrangement joins TRBV27 to TRBJ2-4; the D is unclear. CDR1 MNHEY and CDR2 SMNVEV come from the germline V gene (reference sequence). The CDR3 has 13 residues. The V end was cut by 5 bases, the J end by 5 bases, with 10 bases between. CDR3 sequence (DNA): TGTGCCAGCAGTAGAACGGTCCAAAACATTCAGTACTTC. Protein product: CASSRTVQNIQYF.